The clone carrying this T cell receptor (beta chain) turned up a few times. As yet, its antigen is unknown. This likely comes from a read error, as the CDR3 has no conserved phenylalanine or tryptophan at its end. TCRdb reprocessed the 5' RACE reads with MiXCR, giving one entry per CDR3 protein. This table holds around 200,000 distinct CDR3 sequences, roughly a tenth found once. V lost 0 bases and J lost 10, with 7 bases in between. The CDR3 extends over 13 amino acids. Germline CDR1 reads SGHAT; CDR2 reads FQNNGV. These data are taken from a study of T-cell memory formation after mild COVID-19. Study-level findings and limits: Clones that contracted clustered mainly in CM and EM if CD4+ and in EMRA if CD8+.

The sample comprised PBMCs or a T cell subset sorted from them (not recorded which). The chain employs TRBV11-2 and TRBJ1-6, with D unclear. The TCR comes from a man aged 18 to 35 who had mild COVID-19 (a few samples of this study predate the infection). Cell type and time point are not known. CDR3 amino acids: CASSLDYSSPLHL. In nucleotides, the CDR3 is TGTGCCAGCAGCTTAGACTACAGCTCACCCCTCCACCTT.